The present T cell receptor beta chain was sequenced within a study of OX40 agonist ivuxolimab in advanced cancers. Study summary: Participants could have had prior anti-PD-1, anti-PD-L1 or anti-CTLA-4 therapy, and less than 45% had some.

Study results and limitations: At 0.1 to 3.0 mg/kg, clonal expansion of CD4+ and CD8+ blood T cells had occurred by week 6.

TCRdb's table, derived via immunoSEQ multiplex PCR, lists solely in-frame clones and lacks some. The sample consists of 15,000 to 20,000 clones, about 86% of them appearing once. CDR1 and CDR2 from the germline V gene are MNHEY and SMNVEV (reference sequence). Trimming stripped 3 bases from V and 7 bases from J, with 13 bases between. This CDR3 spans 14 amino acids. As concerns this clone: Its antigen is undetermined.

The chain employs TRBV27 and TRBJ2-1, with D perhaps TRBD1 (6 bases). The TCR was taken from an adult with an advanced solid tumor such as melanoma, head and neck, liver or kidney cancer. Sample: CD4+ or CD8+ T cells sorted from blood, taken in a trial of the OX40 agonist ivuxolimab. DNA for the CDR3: TGTGCCAGCAGTTTCAGCACAGGGATGAATGAGCAGTTCTTC. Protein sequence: CASSFSTGMNEQFF.